The rows below give T cell receptor beta chains drawn from one sample of a study of blood T cells in healthy people across ages. From the 5' RACE reads, TCRdb called clonotypes with MiXCR, one entry per CDR3 protein. The profile shows 800,000 to 1,300,000 distinct CDR3 sequences, around 25% of them singletons. These same data were also listed under a study on T cells of mothers and their children.

The sample consisted of blood. These receptors all stem from a girl under 10 years old in good health. Both conserved end residues are part of each CDR3. The order of the fields is J gene, D gene, V gene, clone size, CDR3 protein, CDR3 DNA. The D gene is left open where the match is weak. Clone sizes are given selectively: once, few, many, or a class where the clone is expanded.

>TRBJ2-5|TRBD1|TRBV29-1|.
CSVDDRVQETQYF
TGCAGCGTTGATGACAGGGTTCAAGAGACCCAGTACTTC
>TRBJ1-2|TRBD1|TRBV20-1|few
CSATNRGVYTF
TGCAGTGCCACAAACAGGGGAGTCTACACCTTC
>TRBJ2-2|.|TRBV11-1|.
CASSLAPRTSGSRTGELFF
TGTGCCAGCAGCTTAGCGCCGAGGACGTCCGGTAGTAGGACCGGGGAGCTGTTTTTT
>TRBJ2-7|TRBD1|TRBV5-1|.
CASSAAGTGTSEQYF
TGCGCCAGCAGCGCAGCCGGGACAGGGACGAGCGAGCAGTACTTC
>TRBJ1-1|.|TRBV19|many
CASSNIGLRDTEAFF
TGTGCCAGTAGCAATATTGGCCTAAGGGACACTGAAGCTTTCTTT
>TRBJ1-5|.|TRBV6-2/TRBV6-3|.
CASRESNQPQHF
TGTGCCAGCAGGGAGAGCAATCAGCCCCAGCATTTT
>TRBJ1-5|.|TRBV7-2|few
CASSLRQAQPQHF
TGTGCCAGCAGCCTTAGACAGGCACAGCCCCAGCATTTT
>TRBJ2-7|.|TRBV15|few
CATSSLSGYEGGISYEQYF
TGTGCCACCAGCAGCCTTTCGGGGTATGAAGGCGGGATATCCTACGAGCAGTACTTC
>TRBJ2-1|.|TRBV20-1|.
CSARNRAVVTEQFF
TGCAGTGCTAGGAATAGGGCCGTAGTTACTGAGCAGTTCTTC
>TRBJ1-3|.|TRBV10-2|.
CASREGLSGNTIYF
TGCGCCAGCAGAGAGGGGCTTTCTGGAAACACCATATATTTT
>TRBJ1-2|TRBD1|TRBV29-1|.
CSGGGGGVAHGYTF
TGCAGCGGGGGCGGAGGGGGCGTAGCTCATGGCTACACCTTC
>TRBJ2-7|.|TRBV4-3|.
CASSQGRLIYEQYF
TGCGCCAGCAGCCAAGGGAGACTGATCTACGAGCAGTACTTC
>TRBJ1-4|.|TRBV27|.
CASSPFLPEDEKLFF
TGTGCCAGCAGCCCGTTCCTGCCTGAAGATGAAAAACTGTTTTTT
>TRBJ2-7|TRBD1|TRBV20-1|few
CSASHSGTASYEQYF
TGCAGTGCGTCGCATTCCGGGACAGCCTCCTACGAGCAGTACTTC
>TRBJ2-1|TRBD1|TRBV12-3/TRBV12-4|once
CASRQDRGHNEQFF
TGTGCCAGCAGACAAGACAGGGGGCACAATGAGCAGTTCTTC
>TRBJ2-3|.|TRBV7-9|.
CASSGIAADTQYF
TGTGCCAGCAGCGGGATAGCCGCAGATACGCAGTATTTT
>TRBJ1-3|.|TRBV5-4|few
CASSSDSVPNTIYF
TGTGCCAGCAGCTCCGACAGTGTCCCAAACACCATATATTTT
>TRBJ1-1|TRBD1|TRBV29-1|.
CSSLGTGEVGITEAFF
TGCAGCAGTTTAGGGACAGGGGAAGTTGGAATCACTGAAGCTTTCTTT
>TRBJ1-1|.|TRBV12-3/TRBV12-4|.
CVSSPLGGATEAFF
TGTGTCAGCAGTCCCTTAGGGGGAGCCACTGAAGCTTTCTTT
>TRBJ2-7|TRBD2|TRBV29-1|few
CSVESSGRYEQYF
TGCAGCGTTGAATCTAGCGGGAGGTACGAGCAGTACTTC
>TRBJ1-1|.|TRBV6-2/TRBV6-3|few
CASSLITGYTEAFF
TGTGCCAGCAGTCTCATTACTGGTTACACTGAAGCTTTCTTT
>TRBJ2-1|TRBD1|TRBV20-1|.
CSAPDRGGNEQFF
TGCAGTGCCCCGGACAGGGGGGGCAATGAGCAGTTCTTC
>TRBJ2-4|.|TRBV28|.
CASSYRKNIQYF
TGTGCCAGCAGCTACAGAAAAAACATTCAGTACTTC
>TRBJ2-1|.|TRBV28|.
CASSLGSPSSYNEQFF
TGTGCCAGCTCACTGGGCTCTCCAAGCTCCTACAATGAGCAGTTCTTC
>TRBJ2-3|TRBD2|TRBV7-9|.
CASRSLAGGDTQYF
TGTGCCAGCAGATCACTAGCGGGTGGAGATACGCAGTATTTT
>TRBJ2-1|.|TRBV29-1|few
CSVVLGRRAEQFF
TGCAGCGTCGTCTTGGGCAGGAGGGCTGAGCAGTTCTTC
>TRBJ1-1|.|TRBV5-1|.
CASSPHILKNTEAFF
TGCGCCAGCAGCCCGCATATCCTTAAGAACACTGAAGCTTTCTTT
>TRBJ2-5|.|TRBV5-1|few
CASSPYKAGEETQYF
TGCGCCAGCAGCCCATACAAGGCAGGGGAAGAGACCCAGTACTTC
>TRBJ1-1|.|TRBV29-1|few
CSVEDVRFTEAFF
TGCAGCGTTGAAGATGTACGGTTCACTGAAGCTTTCTTT
>TRBJ2-5|.|TRBV6-2/TRBV6-3|many
CASGTEETQYF
TGTGCCAGCGGGACGGAAGAGACCCAGTACTTC
>TRBJ2-1|.|TRBV20-1|few
CSARIVGASVHEQFF
TGCAGTGCTAGGATAGTGGGGGCATCAGTCCATGAGCAGTTCTTC
>TRBJ2-5|.|TRBV15|few
CATRGETQYF
TGTGCCACCCGCGGGGAGACCCAGTACTTC
>TRBJ1-4|.|TRBV12-3/TRBV12-4|few
CASSPRQSGLEKLFF
TGTGCCAGCAGTCCTCGACAGTCAGGACTTGAAAAACTGTTTTTT